These 2 T cell receptor beta chains share one sample of origin, sequenced in a study of radiotherapy plus CTLA-4 blockade in lung cancer (dated by TCRdb to the late 2010s). The library relied on the immunoSEQ multiplex PCR assay. TCRdb limited this immuneACCESS table to in-frame rearrangements with V and J called. A share of clones is missing; checked studies link under half to unresolved V genes, and the rest is unexplained. In this sample the table shows tens of thousands of clones, roughly three quarters of which occur a single time. The ten largest clones add up to roughly a sixth of the sample. This specimen was peripheral blood, taken from a patient treated with radiotherapy plus ipilimumab. These receptors all come from a human donor with non-small cell lung cancer that progressed on radiotherapy plus ipilimumab.

This clone was counted only a few times. This rearrangement joins TRBV6-6 to TRBJ2-5; 9 bases align to TRBD1. CDR1 MNHNY and CDR2 SVGAGI come from the germline V gene (reference sequence). Trimming took 5 bases from V and 7 from J; bases not matched to a gene: 5. The CDR3 loop spans 13 amino acids. As DNA, the CDR3 is TGTGCCAGCAGTCCACAGGGGGCAGGGACCCAGTACTTC. It codes for CASSPQGAGTQYF.

The chain couples TRBV7-8 to TRBJ2-7, with D possibly TRBD2 on 5 matching bases. Germline loops: CDR1 SGHVS, CDR2 FQNEAQ. The ends were cut back, 8 bases at V and 0 bases at J, with 11 bases in the middle. This CDR3 comprises 13 residues. The CDR3 region has the DNA TGTGCCAGCGGCGGACTTGTCTCCTACGAGCAGTACTTC. It yields the protein CASGGLVSYEQYF.